This T cell receptor beta chain was identified in a study of cytomegalovirus exposure and HLA in healthy donors. A note on this clone: Its antigen remains unknown.

PCR involved 60 Vbeta and 13 Jbeta primers. Measured with immunoSEQ multiplex PCR; TCRdb has only the in-frame clones, and not every one. The data show about 150,000 clones, 55% to 70% seen once. Findings and caveats of the study: Relative to equally common others, HLA-associated TCR beta chains showed greater clonal expansion in a later analysis. A later analysis appeared to link common viral pathogens to several of the most significant clusters. Association with HLA alleles at 0.05 false discovery rate was found for around 15,000 TCR beta sequences in a later analysis.

The V end lost 0 bases, the J end lost 8 bases, and 10 bases lay between the germline ends. Germline loops: CDR1 GTSNPN, CDR2 SVGIG (reference sequence). CDR3 size: 12 residues. The rearrangement links TRBV30 to TRBJ2-5; D not resolved. Sequencing input: PBMCs. The sequence was obtained from a woman in her twenties or thirties in good health and CMV-seropositive. The CDR3 nucleotides are TGTGCCTGGAGTGTAGCGTTTGGTACCCAGTACTTC. Protein product: CAWSVAFGTQYF.